Shown below are 22 T cell receptor beta chains from a single sample sequenced in a study of T cell clonality in common variable immunodeficiency. Study conclusions and caveats: Fewer deletions and N-nucleotide insertions were reportedly seen in common variable immunodeficiency TCR beta sequences.

Sequencing was performed with immunoSEQ multiplex PCR; in TCRdb, only in-frame clones are kept and a portion is missing. The sample counts approximately 18,000 clones, none seen once; the ten largest own roughly 7.2%. The antigens for these receptors are not known. Input material: peripheral blood mononuclear cells. Every receptor here comes from a human donor with common variable immunodeficiency.

This clone was found a few times. Coverage ceases 3 residues before the CDR3 finishes, and the germline J gene fills in the end. The chain has TRBV5-1 and TRBJ1-1, with 8 bases that match TRBD1. The V segment lost 7 bases and the J segment 3 bases; nucleotides outside the gene matches: 8. Germline-derived CDR1 and CDR2 are SGHRS and YFSETQ. CDR3 length: 14 amino acids. The sequenced part of the CDR3 DNA is TGCGCCAGCTCTCCCCAGGACAGGGACACTGAA. It yields the protein CASSPQDRDTE. The CDR3 in its entirety is CASSPQDRDTEAFF.

This clone was picked up many times. The missing CDR3 end, 3 residues past where the read stops, is filled in from the germline J gene. The chain is built from TRBV5-1 and TRBJ2-1; a possible D gene is TRBD1 (6 bases). This CDR3 spans 14 amino acids. CDR1 is SGHRS, CDR2 YFSETQ, per germline. V was shortened by 0 bases and J by 4 bases, with 8 bases between the two germline ends. The covered CDR3 bases are TGCGCCAGCAGCTTGGGGACAGCTTACAATGAG. Protein: CASSLGTAYNE. The CDR3, in full, reads CASSLGTAYNEQFF.

This clone occurred many times. The germline gene is not matched at one end of the junction; a read error may be the cause. The CDR3 end is not reached by the read, which stops 3 residues before it; the germline J gene fills it in. The chain is built from TRBV4-2 and TRBJ2-3, with 14 bases fitting TRBD2. This CDR3 is built from 18 residues. Germline CDR1 and CDR2: LGHNA and YNFKEQ. The CDR3 DNA, read in part, is TGCGCCAGCAGCCACAACCCGACTAGCGGGGGGGCCAGGGATACG. It translates to CASSHNPTSGGARDT. The complete CDR3 reads CASSHNPTSGGARDTQYF.

This clone was observed a handful of times. The read halts 3 residues ahead of the CDR3 end, with the missing end drawn from the germline J gene. The chain joins TRBV7-6 to TRBJ2-3; no clear D gene. Per germline, CDR1 SGHVS and CDR2 FNYEAQ. CDR3 length: 15 amino acids. V dropped 5 bases and J dropped 6 bases, with 18 bases sitting between them. The CDR3 loop is CASSPGFAVTDTQYF. CDR3 bases read: TGTGCCAGCAGCCCAGGATTCGCTGTTACGGATACG.

This clone appeared many times. The read halts 3 residues ahead of the CDR3 end, with the missing end drawn from the germline J gene. The chain joins TRBV12-3 or TRBV12-4 to TRBJ2-7; a weak D match, TRBD1 (5 bases). The CDR3 has 13 residues. The V gene lost 1 base and the J gene lost 5 bases, with 9 bases spanning the gap. CDR3 loop: CASSLGQGHEQYF. The part of the CDR3 DNA that was read is TGTGCCAGCAGTTTAGGGCAGGGCCACGAG.

To note about this clone: With the read ending 3 residues before the CDR3 end, the germline J gene is used to fill in that end. The chain joins TRBV5-5 to TRBJ2-7; 9 bases match TRBD1. From germline, CDR1 is SGHKS and CDR2 YYEKEE (reference sequence). The V segment lost 0 bases and the J segment 5 bases; nucleotides outside the gene matches: 3. The CDR3 has 14 residues. The covered CDR3 bases are TGTGCCAGCAGCTTGGGACAGGGGGACCACGAG. As protein: CASSLGQGDHE. From start to end, the CDR3 is CASSLGQGDHEQYF. The whole variable domain, filled in from reference TRBV5-5 and TRBJ2-7, reads DAGVTQSPTHLIKTRGQQVTLRCSPISGHKSVSWYQQVLGQGPQFIFQYYEKEERGRGNFPDRFSARQFPNYSSELNVNALLLGDSALYLCASSLGQGDHEQYFGPGTRLTVT.

For this clone: The sequenced fragment ends 3 residues before the CDR3 boundary, so the rest is inferred from the germline J gene. J is TRBJ2-1 and V is TRBV7-3, with TRBD1 matching 10 bases. The germline gives CDR1 SGHTA, CDR2 FQGTGA. With V trimmed by 5 bases and J by 4 bases, 8 bases remained unmatched. This CDR3 has 16 amino acids. CDR3 DNA, as far as it was read: TGTGCCAGCAGCCCCCACCCGGGACAGGGGTACAATGAG. Translating gives CASSPHPGQGYNE. In full, the CDR3 is CASSPHPGQGYNEQFF.

By share of the sample, this clone is medium-sized (0.01 to 0.1%). The read ends 3 residues before the CDR3 terminus; that terminus is restored from the germline J gene. The V gene is TRBV7-3, the J gene TRBJ2-2; 7 bases align to TRBD1. The length of the CDR3 is 16 residues. The trim removed 1 base at V and 4 bases at J, leaving 6 bases unmatched. From germline, CDR1 is SGHTA and CDR2 FQGTGA. Incomplete CDR3 DNA: TGTGCCAGCAGCTTAAATCCGACAGGGACCACCGGGGAG. Translated: CASSLNPTGTTGE. In full, the CDR3 reads CASSLNPTGTTGELFF. The whole variable domain, filled in from reference TRBV7-3 and TRBJ2-2, reads GAGVSQTPSNKVTEKGKYVELRCDPISGHTALYWYRQSLGQGPEFLIYFQGTGAADDSGLPNDRFFAVRPEGSVSTLKIQRTERGDSAVYLCASSLNPTGTTGELFFGEGSRLTVL.

This clone was detected only a few times. Sequencing ends 3 residues short of the CDR3 end; the germline J gene provides the rest. The chain recombines TRBV5-6 with TRBJ2-7; tentative D call: TRBD2 (5 bases). The V end lost 5 bases, the J end lost 5 bases, and 17 bases lay between the germline ends. The CDR3 is 14 amino acids. CDR1 is SGHDT and CDR2 is YYEEEE in the germline V gene. CDR3 protein: CASSLIGLSHEQYF. The DNA read from the CDR3 is TGTGCCAGCAGTTTGATCGGACTGAGCCACGAG.

Concerning this clone itself: The CDR3 end lies 3 residues beyond the end of the read and is filled in from the germline J gene. This chain links TRBV30 with TRBJ1-4; perhaps TRBD1 as D (5 bases). The CDR3 sequence is 13 residues long. V gave up 1 base and J gave up 4 bases, with 7 bases separating them. Germline V lookup: CDR1 GTSNPN, CDR2 SVGIG (reference sequence). CDR3 residues: CAWSEGHNEKLFF. The sequenced part of the CDR3 DNA is TGTGCCTGGAGTGAGGGGCATAATGAAAAA.

There are many counts of this clone. The CDR3 extends 3 residues past the end of the read, so its final part is completed from the germline J gene. The chain has TRBV20-1 and TRBJ1-1; TRBD1 matches 7 bases. The germline CDR1 and CDR2 sequences are DFQATT and SNEGSKA (reference sequence). V trimming: 2 bases; J trimming: 3 bases; junction bases outside the gene matches: 0. CDR3 length: 12 amino acids. CDR3 sequence: CSARQGDTEAFF. CDR3 DNA (partial): TGCAGTGCTAGACAGGGGGACACTGAA.

This clone is medium-sized. The CDR3 end is not reached by the read, which stops 3 residues before it; the germline J gene fills it in. J is TRBJ1-6 and V is TRBV5-1; a possible D gene is TRBD1 (6 bases). CDR1 is SGHRS, CDR2 YFSETQ, per germline. V dropped 3 bases and J dropped 8 bases, with 18 bases sitting between them. The CDR3 length is 16 residues. The CDR3 region is CASSWETGHIDSPLHF. Incomplete CDR3 DNA: TGCGCCAGCAGCTGGGAAACGGGACATATTGATTCACCC. Full variable domain (outside the CDR3, taken from reference TRBV5-1 and TRBJ1-6): KAGVTQTPRYLIKTRGQQVTLSCSPISGHRSVSWYQQTPGQGLQFLFEYFSETQRNKGNFPGRFSGRQFSNSRSEMNVSTLELGDSALYLCASSWETGHIDSPLHFGNGTRLTVT.

This clone has ten or more counts. The observed sequence ends 3 residues before the CDR3 terminus, with the missing tail filled in from the germline J gene. The chain joins TRBV10-3 to TRBJ2-7, with 10 bases matching TRBD1. Trimming cost V 3 bases and J 4 bases; bases outside gene matches: 6. The CDR3 spans 15 residues. CDR1 ENHRY and CDR2 SYGVKD come from the germline V gene. Incomplete CDR3 DNA: TGTGCCATCAGTGATGAGGGACAGGGGTCTTACGAG. Translated, it gives CAISDEGQGSYE. The CDR3 in full is CAISDEGQGSYEQYF.

Only a few counts were recorded for this clone. The read halts 3 residues ahead of the CDR3 end, with the missing end drawn from the germline J gene. The chain has TRBV7-7 and TRBJ2-7; D remains unclear. This CDR3 has 14 amino acids. Trimming took off 1 base at V and 3 bases at J, with 10 bases between the two ends. Germline V gene data show CDR1 as SSHAT and CDR2 as FNYEAQ (reference sequence). This CDR3 is CASSLGPNDYEQYF. The CDR3 DNA, read in part, is TGTGCCAGCAGCTTAGGGCCAAATGACTACGAG.

Concerning this clone itself: The read is 3 residues too short to cover the CDR3 end, so that end is filled in from the germline J gene. The rearrangement uses TRBV7-9 and TRBJ2-1; 9 positions match TRBD2. Germline-derived CDR1 and CDR2 are SEHNR and FQNEAQ (reference sequence). After removal of 3 bases from V and 2 bases from J, the junction contained 2 bases not matched to a gene. The CDR3 extends over 15 amino acids. The DNA read from the CDR3 is TGTGCCAGCAGCTTGACTAGCGGAACCTACAATGAG. It translates to CASSLTSGTYNE. The CDR3 as a whole reads CASSLTSGTYNEQFF.

In this sample, this clone turned up a few times. Sequencing ends 3 residues short of the CDR3 end; the germline J gene provides the rest. The chain links TRBV5-1 to TRBJ2-7, with TRBD1 as a possible D gene (6 bases). Germline CDR1 and CDR2: SGHRS and YFSETQ. V was clipped by 0 bases and J by 4 bases, with 11 bases between them. CDR3 length: 14 amino acids. CDR3 bases read: TGCGCCAGCAGCTTGGCCCCTACAGGGTACGAG. Its protein is CASSLAPTGYE. The whole CDR3 region reads CASSLAPTGYEQYF.

A word on this clone: From the germline J gene comes the end of the CDR3, since the read stops 3 residues before it. The chain combines TRBV2 with TRBJ1-1, with D tentatively TRBD1 (5 bases). The V gene lost 2 bases and the J gene lost 5 bases, with 15 bases spanning the gap. The CDR3 is made up of 15 amino acids. The germline CDR1 and CDR2 sequences are SNHLY and FYNNEI. CDR3 DNA, as far as it was read: TGTGCCAGCAGTGAAATTACTGGGGGGAGGACTGAA. It is translated as CASSEITGGRTE. The full CDR3 protein is CASSEITGGRTEAFF.

On this clone itself: The read gets to within 3 residues of the CDR3 end, and the germline J gene fills in the rest. The chain links TRBV18 to TRBJ2-1, with 9 bases identical to TRBD1. The CDR3 totals 18 residues. The germline CDR1 and CDR2 sequences are KGHSH and LQKENI. Losses at the gene ends were 2 bases for V and 2 bases for J; bases not matched to a gene: 10. CDR3 protein: CASSPSSPGQGAYNEQFF. Partial CDR3 DNA: TGTGCCAGCTCACCATCCTCTCCGGGACAGGGTGCCTACAATGAG.

This clone occurred a few times. The germline gene is not matched at one end of the junction; a read error may be the cause. The read gets to within 3 residues of the CDR3 end, and the germline J gene fills in the rest. The chain is built from TRBV5-1 and TRBJ2-3; D possibly corresponds to TRBD2 (6 bases). The CDR3 runs to 16 residues. Germline V CDR1 and CDR2: SGHRS, YFSETQ. CDR3 in amino acids: CASSPRTSRGTDAQYF. The sequenced part of the CDR3 DNA is TGCGCCAGCAGCCCAAGAACTAGCCGGGGTACAGATGCG.

Incomplete CDR3 DNA: TGTGCCAGCTCACCAGTGCTAGCGGGGGGCACAGATACG. Translating it yields CASSPVLAGGTDT. The whole CDR3 region reads CASSPVLAGGTDTQYF. V and J are TRBV18 and TRBJ2-3; 10 nucleotides match TRBD2. The read terminates 3 residues ahead of where the CDR3 ends, so the germline J gene completes it. Per germline, CDR1 KGHSH and CDR2 LQKENI. The V gene end was trimmed by 2 bases and the J gene end by 1 base; junction bases not matched to a gene: 3. The CDR3 consists of 16 residues.

A remark on this clone: The CDR3 end lies 3 residues beyond the end of the read and is filled in from the germline J gene. V gene TRBV11-2 combines with J gene TRBJ2-7, with D perhaps matching TRBD2 (7 bases). V lost 5 bases, J lost 6 bases, and 14 bases lay in between. The CDR3 runs 13 residues. Germline V gives CDR1 SGHAT, CDR2 FQNNGV. The CDR3 loop reads CASSTGRESEQYF. Partial CDR3 DNA: TGTGCCAGCAGCACAGGGAGGGAGTCCGAG.

This clone showed up many times. The read ends 3 residues shy of where the CDR3 ends; the end is completed using the germline J gene. This rearrangement joins TRBV12-3 or TRBV12-4 to TRBJ2-5; TRBD2 aligns across 10 bases. The V segment lost 2 bases and the J segment 3 bases; nucleotides outside the gene matches: 0. The CDR3 length is 14 residues. The part of the CDR3 DNA that was read is TGTGCCAGCAGTTTAAGCGGGGGGGAAGAGACC. Residues: CASSLSGGEET. The full CDR3 protein is CASSLSGGEETQYF.